This note documents a single T cell receptor (beta chain) sequence. The data originate from a study of blood T cell repertoires in COVID-19. Study as a whole: Some COVID-19 samples were acute and others convalescent; all came from the United States, Italy and Spain. Nucleic acid was either cDNA or gDNA, and it came from T cells, B-cell-depleted T cells, or PBMCs.

Per germline, CDR1 MNHEY and CDR2 SMNVEV (reference sequence). The CDR3 consists of 14 residues. The V end lost 5 bases, the J end lost 9 bases, and 20 bases lay between the germline ends. Original processing notes: The authors estimated nucleated cell counts from reference gene primer amplification. Libraries were prepared by immunoSEQ multiplex PCR; TCRdb keeps only in-frame clonotypes and omits some of them. V and J calls and clone size are given by that table; D and trimming were obtained from the DNA. Altogether 250,000 to 350,000 clones are present, 86% being singletons, with the ten largest covering under 2%.

Material for sequencing was peripheral blood. The source of this sequence is a woman between 50 and 59 years old with acute or convalescent COVID-19. This rearrangement joins TRBV27 to TRBJ2-7, with a possible D match to TRBD1 (5 bases). The CDR3 region is CASSPRQSTVGQYF. CDR3 coding DNA: TGTGCCAGCAGTCCGCGACAGTCAACCGTAGGGCAGTACTTC.